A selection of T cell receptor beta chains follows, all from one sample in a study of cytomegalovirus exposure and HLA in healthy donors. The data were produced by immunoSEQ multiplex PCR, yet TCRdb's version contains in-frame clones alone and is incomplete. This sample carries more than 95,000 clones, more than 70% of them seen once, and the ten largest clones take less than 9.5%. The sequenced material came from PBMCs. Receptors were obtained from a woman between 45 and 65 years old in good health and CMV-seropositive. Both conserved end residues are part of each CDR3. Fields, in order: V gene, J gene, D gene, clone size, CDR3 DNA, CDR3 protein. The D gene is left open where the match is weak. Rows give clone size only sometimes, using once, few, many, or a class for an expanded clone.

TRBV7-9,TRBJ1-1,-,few,TGTGCCAGCAGCCCTGGACAGAAAGCTTTCTTT,CASSPGQKAFF
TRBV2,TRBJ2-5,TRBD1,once,TGTGCCAGCAGCCTCGACAGGGGGCGCCAGGAGACCCAGTACTTC,CASSLDRGRQETQYF
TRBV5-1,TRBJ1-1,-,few,TGCGCCAGCAGCTTGGGGGACTGGAGCAGAACGGCGACTGAAGCTTTCTTT,CASSLGDWSRTATEAFF
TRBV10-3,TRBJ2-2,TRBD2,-,TGTGCCATCAGTGAGTTCGGACTAGCGGCCGCGAACACCGGGGAGCTGTTTTTT,CAISEFGLAAANTGELFF
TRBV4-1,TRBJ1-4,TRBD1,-,TGCGCCAGCAGCCACCCGGGACAGGGATTCGAAAAACTGTTTTTT,CASSHPGQGFEKLFF
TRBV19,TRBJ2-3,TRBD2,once,TGTGCCAGTAGTAAGAGACTAGCGGCAACCACAGATACGCAGTATTTT,CASSKRLAATTDTQYF
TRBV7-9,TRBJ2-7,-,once,TGTGCCAGCAGTCGGGGCTACGAGCAGTACTTC,CASSRGYEQYF
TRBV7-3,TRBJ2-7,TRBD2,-,TGTGCCAGCAGCCCTTTTGGAGCGGGGGCCTACGAGCAGTACTTC,CASSPFGAGAYEQYF
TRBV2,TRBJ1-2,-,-,TGTGCCAGCAGTGAAGGGGGGCGCAACTATGGCTACACCTTC,CASSEGGRNYGYTF
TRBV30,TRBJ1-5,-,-,TGTGCCTGGAGGCGGGATAGCAATCAGCCCCAGCATTTT,CAWRRDSNQPQHF
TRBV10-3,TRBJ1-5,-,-,TGTGCCATCAGTGACGAGCGTAATCAGCCCCAGCATTTT,CAISDERNQPQHF
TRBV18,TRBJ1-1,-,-,TGTGCCAGCTCGCCATCGACAGCTAACGGGGGAACTGAAGCTTTCTTT,CASSPSTANGGTEAFF
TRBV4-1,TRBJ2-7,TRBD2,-,TGCGCCAGCAGCCGTCAAAAACTAGCGGGGGGCGACGAGCAGTACTTC,CASSRQKLAGGDEQYF
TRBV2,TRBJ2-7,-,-,TGTGCCAGCAGTGCGAACGGGATCAACGAGCAGTACTTC,CASSANGINEQYF
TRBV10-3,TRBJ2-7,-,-,TGTGCCATCAGTGTAGCAAACACCTACGAGCAGTACTTC,CAISVANTYEQYF
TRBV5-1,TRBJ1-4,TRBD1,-,TGCGCCAGCAGCCCGCAAATTCCGGGACAGAATGAAAAACTGTTTTTT,CASSPQIPGQNEKLFF
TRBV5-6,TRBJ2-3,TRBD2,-,TGTGCCAGCAGCTACGGACTAGCGGGGACTAGCACAGATACGCAGTATTTT,CASSYGLAGTSTDTQYF
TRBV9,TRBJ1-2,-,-,TGTGCCAGCAGCTCTCGGAGCGGCGGCTACACCTTC,CASSSRSGGYTF
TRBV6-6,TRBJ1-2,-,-,TGTGCCAGCAGTTATGAGGGAGTAAGCTATGGCTACACCTTC,CASSYEGVSYGYTF
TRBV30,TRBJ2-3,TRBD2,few,TGTGCCGGGAGGCGTCGGGGGGGCCCCCCAGATACGCAGTATTTT,CAGRRRGGPPDTQYF
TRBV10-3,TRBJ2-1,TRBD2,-,TGTGCCATCAGTGAGTCGAGCGGGACCACCCCCTACAATGAGCAGTTCTTC,CAISESSGTTPYNEQFF
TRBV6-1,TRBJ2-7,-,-,TGTGCCAGCAGTGAAATTCTAAGCTCCTACGAGCAGTACTTC,CASSEILSSYEQYF